This is a list of T cell receptor beta chains from one sample in a study of cytomegalovirus exposure and HLA in healthy donors. Profiling relied on immunoSEQ multiplex PCR, and the TCRdb table lists in-frame clones only, not all of them. Among 200,000 or so clones listed, approximately 80% were seen once. The sequencing sample was made of PBMCs. The source is a girl aged 2 to 10 in good health and CMV-seronegative. Both conserved end residues are part of each CDR3. A D gene is named only where the DNA matches it firmly. Clone size is stated in some rows and not others, as once, few, many or a class when expanded.

cdr3_aa: CASSFFSGGEQYF
cdr3_nt: TGTGCCAGCAGCTTTTTCTCAGGGGGCGAGCAGTACTTC
j_call: TRBJ2-7
v_call: TRBV5-6
d_call: TRBD1
clone_size: .

cdr3_aa: CASSPQRGNYGYTF
cdr3_nt: TGTGCCAGCAGTCCCCAAAGAGGGAACTATGGCTACACCTTC
j_call: TRBJ1-2
v_call: TRBV6-5
d_call: .
clone_size: .

cdr3_aa: CASTVGGVTDTQYF
cdr3_nt: TGTGCCAGCACGGTGGGGGGGGTGACAGATACGCAGTATTTT
j_call: TRBJ2-3
v_call: TRBV25-1
d_call: TRBD2
clone_size: .

cdr3_aa: CASSSGTGSHSPLHF
cdr3_nt: TGTGCCAGCAGCTCCGGGACAGGATCCCATTCACCCCTCCACTTT
j_call: TRBJ1-6
v_call: TRBV7-2
d_call: TRBD1
clone_size: .

cdr3_aa: CASLASPRCRDYGYTF
cdr3_nt: TGTGCCAGCTTGGCATCGCCTAGGTGCCGAGACTATGGCTACACCTTC
j_call: TRBJ1-2
v_call: TRBV11-3
d_call: .
clone_size: .

cdr3_aa: CASSEVLSSTDTQYF
cdr3_nt: TGTGCCAGCAGTGAAGTACTCTCTAGCACAGATACGCAGTATTTT
j_call: TRBJ2-3
v_call: TRBV6-1
d_call: .
clone_size: .

cdr3_aa: CASSFRGVETQYF
cdr3_nt: TGTGCCAGCAGCTTTAGGGGTGTAGAGACCCAGTACTTC
j_call: TRBJ2-5
v_call: TRBV11-2
d_call: .
clone_size: few

cdr3_aa: CASSLSGQGVYSNQPQHF
cdr3_nt: TGTGCCAGCAGCTTGTCAGGACAGGGGGTTTATAGCAATCAGCCCCAGCATTTT
j_call: TRBJ1-5
v_call: TRBV5-5
d_call: TRBD1
clone_size: .

cdr3_aa: CASRPGHSMTTEAFF
cdr3_nt: TGCGCCAGCAGACCGGGACACTCTATGACCACTGAAGCTTTCTTT
j_call: TRBJ1-1
v_call: TRBV10-1
d_call: .
clone_size: .

cdr3_aa: CASRLEGLAHDNEQFF
cdr3_nt: TGTGCCAGCAGATTAGAGGGACTAGCCCACGACAATGAGCAGTTCTTC
j_call: TRBJ2-1
v_call: TRBV13
d_call: TRBD2
clone_size: once

cdr3_aa: CASSLDGYEQYF
cdr3_nt: TGCGCCAGCAGCTTGGACGGGTACGAGCAGTACTTC
j_call: TRBJ2-7
v_call: TRBV5-1
d_call: .
clone_size: once

cdr3_aa: CASSLAIAGGPGEQYF
cdr3_nt: TGTGCCAGCAGCTTAGCGATAGCGGGAGGGCCGGGCGAGCAGTACTTC
j_call: TRBJ2-7
v_call: TRBV5-6
d_call: TRBD2
clone_size: few

cdr3_aa: CASKIRGVGPGELFF
cdr3_nt: TGTGCCAGCAAAATCAGGGGGGTAGGCCCCGGGGAGCTGTTTTTT
j_call: TRBJ2-2
v_call: TRBV6-5
d_call: .
clone_size: .

cdr3_aa: CASSPPGTATEQYF
cdr3_nt: TGTGCCAGCAGTCCCCCCGGGACAGCAACCGAGCAGTACTTC
j_call: TRBJ2-7
v_call: TRBV14
d_call: TRBD1
clone_size: once

cdr3_aa: CASSLATGGIYNEQFF
cdr3_nt: TGCGCCAGCAGCTTGGCCACCGGGGGGATTTACAATGAGCAGTTCTTC
j_call: TRBJ2-1
v_call: TRBV5-1
d_call: TRBD2
clone_size: few

cdr3_aa: CASSLEQGGNYGYTF
cdr3_nt: TGTGCCAGCAGCTTGGAACAGGGCGGTAACTATGGCTACACCTTC
j_call: TRBJ1-2
v_call: TRBV5-4
d_call: .
clone_size: few

cdr3_aa: CATSREPPGSPTNEQFF
cdr3_nt: TGTGCCACCAGCAGAGAACCCCCGGGGTCCCCGACTAATGAGCAGTTCTTC
j_call: TRBJ2-1
v_call: TRBV15
d_call: .
clone_size: .

cdr3_aa: CASSLRQADTQYF
cdr3_nt: TGTGCCAGCAGCTTAAGACAAGCCGATACGCAGTATTTT
j_call: TRBJ2-3
v_call: TRBV11-3
d_call: .
clone_size: .